This passage covers 24 T cell receptor beta chains from one sample sequenced in a study of T cells in Graves' hyperthyroidism and ophthalmopathy. Authors of the study amplified TCR beta CDR3 regions from RNA transcripts. Primed by the HTBI set, a first-round RT-PCR was run on the TCR CDR3. From the multiplex PCR reads, TCRdb called clonotypes with MiXCR, one entry per CDR3 protein. Of hundreds of thousands of distinct CDR3 sequences listed, 20% to 25% are singletons. The sequenced sample was blood. These receptors all come from a man aged 30 to 39 with Graves' ophthalmopathy.

This clonotype was seen at least ten times. The chain carries TRBV12-3 or TRBV12-4 and TRBJ1-5; 8 bases are a match to TRBD1. The CDR3 consists of 14 residues. V was clipped by 6 bases and J by 2 bases; unmatched bases: 3. The CDR3 loop is CASRQGAGNQPQHF. The CDR3 nucleotides are TGTGCCAGCAGGCAGGGGGCAGGCAATCAGCCCCAGCATTTT.

This clonotype turned up a few times. CDR3: CASSGLGLDQQAWTQYF. For the CDR3, the DNA is TGTGCCAGCAGCGGCTTAGGACTAGACCAACAGGCGTGGACCCAGTACTTC. The chain couples TRBV7-9 to TRBJ2-5, with TRBD2 matching 7 bases. The CDR3 contains 17 residues. With 5 bases clipped from V and 7 bases from J, the junction kept 19 bases outside the gene matches. Looked up from germline, CDR1 is SEHNR and CDR2 is FQNEAQ (reference sequence).

The J gene is TRBJ2-3, the V gene TRBV30; D tentatively fits TRBD1 or TRBD2 (5 bases each). Trimming removed 5 bases from V and 1 base from J, with 7 bases in between. This CDR3 contains 12 residues. Germline-derived CDR1 and CDR2 are GTSNPN and SVGIG (reference sequence). CDR3 nucleotide sequence: TGTGCCTGGTTGGGGGGCACAGATACGCAGTATTTT. Its protein product is CAWLGGTDTQYF.

This clonotype was detected a few times. This sequence joins TRBV20-1 and TRBJ2-1; 9 nucleotides line up with TRBD1. Unmatched junction bases numbered 5, after V lost 1 base and J lost 7 bases. The CDR3 totals 14 residues. Looked up from germline, CDR1 is DFQATT and CDR2 is SNEGSKA (reference sequence). DNA of the CDR3: TGCAGTGCTAGAGTGGACAGGGGACGGAATGAGCAGTTCTTC. This gives the protein CSARVDRGRNEQFF.

The chain combines TRBV3-1 with TRBJ2-7; TRBD2 matches 13 bases. The CDR3 is 17 amino acids. Germline V gene lookup returns CDR1 LGHDT and CDR2 YNNKEL (reference sequence). V shed 4 bases, J shed 0 bases, and the junction held 6 bases outside the gene matches. This chain's CDR3 is CASSPGTSGASSYEQYF. The CDR3 coding sequence is TGTGCCAGCAGCCCCGGGACTAGCGGGGCGAGCTCCTACGAGCAGTACTTC.

V gene TRBV7-2 combines with J gene TRBJ2-5, with TRBD2 matching 8 bases. The V gene end was trimmed by 5 bases and the J gene end by 3 bases; junction bases not matched to a gene: 11. The CDR3 spans 16 residues. Germline V gene data show CDR1 as SGHTA and CDR2 as FQGNSA. The CDR3 DNA sequence: TGTGCCAGCAGCCTTACACTAGCGGAACCTAAAGAGACCCAGTACTTC. It translates to CASSLTLAEPKETQYF.

In its sample, this clonotype was seen a few times. The J gene is TRBJ2-2, the V gene TRBV9; 10 bases line up with TRBD2. This CDR3 has 16 amino acids. V lost 0 bases to trimming and J lost 5 bases; unmatched junction nucleotides: 4. Germline loops: CDR1 SGDLS, CDR2 YYNGEE. This CDR3 reads CASSVVAGGGTGELFF. The DNA for the CDR3 is TGTGCCAGCAGCGTAGTAGCGGGAGGTGGTACCGGGGAGCTGTTTTTT. Full variable domain (remainder filled in from reference TRBV9 and TRBJ2-2): DSGVTQTPKHLITATGQRVTLRCSPRSGDLSVYWYQQSLDQGLQFLIQYYNGEERAKGNILERFSAQQFPDLHSELNLSSLELGDSALYFCASSVVAGGGTGELFFGEGSRLTVL.

J is TRBJ1-5 and V is TRBV28; D is unresolved. CDR1 and CDR2 from the germline V gene are MDHEN and SYDVKM. V dropped 1 base and J dropped 0 bases, with 13 bases sitting between them. CDR3 length: 17 residues. CDR3 DNA: TGTGCCAGCAGTTTATCCCCGACTTGGTCTAGCAATCAGCCCCAGCATTTT. This translates into CASSLSPTWSSNQPQHF.

This clonotype was detected many times. This chain joins TRBV7-2 and TRBJ2-1; D is perhaps TRBD1 (6 bases). V lost 2 bases to trimming and J lost 7 bases, with 21 bases between them. The CDR3 length is 17 residues. Germline-derived CDR1 and CDR2 are SGHTA and FQGNSA. This CDR3 reads CASSLTLGQGSRNEQFF. The DNA of the CDR3 is TGTGCCAGCAGCTTAACCCTGGGGCAGGGGAGTAGAAATGAGCAGTTCTTC.

This rearrangement joins TRBV2 to TRBJ1-3, with TRBD1 matching 8 bases. There are 13 residues in the CDR3. With V trimmed by 9 bases and J by 5 bases, 6 bases remained unmatched. CDR1 is SNHLY, CDR2 FYNNEI, per germline. This chain's CDR3 is CASIGQGRNTIYF. The CDR3 coding sequence is TGTGCCAGTATTGGACAGGGCCGAAACACCATATATTTT.

This clonotype was seen repeatedly, ten times or more. The chain combines TRBV4-1 with TRBJ1-2, with 9 bases matching TRBD1. From germline, CDR1 is MGHRA and CDR2 YSYEKL. This CDR3 has 13 amino acids. V lost 6 bases to trimming and J lost 10 bases; unmatched junction nucleotides: 9. CDR3 protein: CASRMGQGGFYTF. The CDR3 DNA sequence: TGCGCCAGCAGAATGGGACAGGGCGGTTTCTACACCTTC.

The chain employs TRBV7-9 and TRBJ2-3; 7 bases align to TRBD1. The junction had 6 bases not matched to a gene; V was cut back by 4 bases and J by 5 bases. The CDR3 runs 14 residues. CDR1 is SEHNR, CDR2 FQNEAQ, per germline (reference sequence). The CDR3 protein is CASSSSQGLDTQYF. As DNA, the CDR3 is TGTGCCAGCAGCTCCTCACAGGGGTTAGATACGCAGTATTTT.

CDR3 amino acids: CASALSSYNEQFF. The DNA of the CDR3 is TGTGCCAGTGCACTAAGCTCCTACAATGAGCAGTTCTTC. The genes are TRBV19 and TRBJ2-1; D gene ambiguous. V lost 8 bases and J lost 0, with 8 bases in between. The germline V gene has CDR1 LNHDA and CDR2 SQIVND (reference sequence). CDR3 length equals 13 residues.

The chain recombines TRBV6-5 with TRBJ2-7; 11 bases match TRBD2. The trim removed 7 bases at V and 6 bases at J, leaving 14 bases unmatched. This CDR3 is built from 16 residues. Germline CDR1 reads MNHEY; CDR2 reads SVGAGI. The CDR3 sequence is CASNPGLAASVCEQYF. CDR3 in DNA: TGTGCCAGCAATCCGGGACTAGCGGCTTCAGTCTGCGAGCAGTACTTC.

This clonotype was seen repeatedly, ten times or more. The V call is TRBV30, the J call TRBJ2-7; D gene uncertain. This CDR3 contains 12 residues. Trimming pared 4 bases from V and 1 base from J, leaving 8 bases between. Germline V gene sequence: CDR1 GTSNPN, CDR2 SVGIG (reference sequence). The CDR3 coding sequence is TGTGCCTGGAAGGGCCCTTCCTACGAGCAGTACTTC. Encoded protein: CAWKGPSYEQYF.

This clonotype was detected many times. The chain combines TRBV18 with TRBJ1-1, with 11 bases matching TRBD1. With 4 bases clipped from V and 5 bases from J, the junction kept 6 bases outside the gene matches. In germline, CDR1 is KGHSH, CDR2 LQKENI. The CDR3 is made up of 15 amino acids. CDR3 loop: CASSRTGGWGTEAFF. CDR3 DNA sequence: TGTGCCAGCTCACGGACAGGGGGCTGGGGGACTGAAGCTTTCTTT.

The DNA of the CDR3 is TGTGCCAGTAGTACCGTTGAGACAGGGGTTAACTATGGCTACACCTTC. Its translation is CASSTVETGVNYGYTF. This chain uses TRBV19 with TRBJ1-2; 8 bases are a match to TRBD1. The J segment lost 1 base and the V segment lost 4 bases, leaving 8 bases of the junction unmatched. Germline lookup yields CDR1 LNHDA and CDR2 SQIVND (reference sequence). The CDR3 totals 16 residues.

In this sample, this clonotype turned up many times. This chain connects TRBV19 to TRBJ2-1, with TRBD2 matching over 11 bases. The V gene end was trimmed by 9 bases and the J gene end by 5 bases; junction bases not matched to a gene: 9. Germline CDR1 is LNHDA and CDR2 is SQIVND (reference sequence). There are 15 residues in the CDR3. The CDR3 spells CARGPLAGVNNEQFF. Written as DNA, the CDR3 is TGTGCCAGAGGCCCACTAGCGGGAGTTAACAATGAGCAGTTCTTC. The entire variable domain, with the rest obtained from reference TRBV19 and TRBJ2-1, is as follows: DGGITQSPKYLFRKEGQNVTLSCEQNLNHDAMYWYRQDPGQGLRLIYYSQIVNDFQKGDIAEGYSVSREKKESFPLTVTSAQKNPTAFYLCARGPLAGVNNEQFFGPGTRLTVL.

V gene TRBV5-5 combines with J gene TRBJ2-1; 8 bases are shared with TRBD1. With 2 bases clipped from V and 4 bases from J, the junction kept 5 bases outside the gene matches. CDR1 and CDR2 (germline): SGHKS, YYEKEE (reference sequence). CDR3 size: 15 residues. CDR3 DNA: TGTGCCAGCAGCTTTCCGGGACAGGTTTACAATGAGCAGTTCTTC. It specifies CASSFPGQVYNEQFF.

This clonotype was detected many times. This rearrangement joins TRBV15 to TRBJ1-5, with TRBD1 identical over 8 bases. Germline assignment: CDR1 LNHNV and CDR2 YYDKDF (reference sequence). CDR3 size: 16 residues. Trimming took 0 bases from V and 6 from J; bases not matched to a gene: 7. CDR3 loop: CATSRDLQGDPQPQHF. The CDR3 DNA follows: TGTGCCACCAGCAGAGATTTACAGGGGGACCCTCAGCCCCAGCATTTT.

The sample holds a few counts of this clonotype. The V call is TRBV5-1, the J call TRBJ2-2; D might be TRBD2 (6 bases). Germline V gene lookup returns CDR1 SGHRS and CDR2 YFSETQ. Trimming pared 4 bases from V and 2 bases from J, leaving 15 bases between. The CDR3 covers 16 residues. The CDR3 region has the DNA TGCGCCAGCAGCCCCCCCGGGACTGGAAACACCGGGGAGCTGTTTTTT. Amino acids: CASSPPGTGNTGELFF.

This clonotype was detected many times. This sequence joins TRBV20-1 and TRBJ2-5; D perhaps matches TRBD2 (6 bases). The V gene's germline CDR1 is DFQATT and CDR2 SNEGSKA (reference sequence). Between the trimmed V and J ends, which lost 4 bases and 0 bases, there was a span of 9 bases. The CDR3 has 13 amino acids. CDR3 DNA: TGCAGTGCTACCGCTAGCGACCAAGAGACCCAGTACTTC. This encodes CSATASDQETQYF.

This chain links TRBV30 with TRBJ1-5; 10 bases align to TRBD1. CDR3 length equals 12 residues. Germline V lookup: CDR1 GTSNPN, CDR2 SVGIG (reference sequence). J gave up 7 bases and V 5 bases, and 2 bases lay outside the gene matches. Here the CDR3 DNA reads TGTGCCTGGGGGGGACAGGGGCAGCCCCAGCATTTT. It translates to CAWGGQGQPQHF.

The CDR3 region is CASSTSGRITDTQYF. The CDR3, as DNA: TGTGCCAGCAGCACTAGCGGGAGAATTACAGATACGCAGTATTTT. The V and J genes are TRBV6-1 and TRBJ2-3; 11 nucleotides line up with TRBD2. Trimming removed 6 bases from V and 3 bases from J; junction bases left unmatched: 5. Germline lookup yields CDR1 MNHNS and CDR2 SASEGT. This CDR3 is 15 amino acids long.